This T cell receptor beta chain was identified during a study of T cells in localized non-small cell lung cancer. The CDR3 is made up of 16 amino acids. Germline values: CDR1 ENHRY, CDR2 SYGVKD. With 0 bases removed from V and 7 bases from J, the gap between germline ends came to 15 bases. This table comes from immunoSEQ multiplex PCR, and its TCRdb copy is limited to in-frame clones, with some not included. Of fewer than 25,000 clones in the sample, about 88% were seen once. This chain joins TRBV10-3 and TRBJ1-4; D may be TRBD1 (5 bases). The clonotype was recovered from an older male donor with stage I lung adenocarcinoma. The material sequenced was peripheral blood, taken before any cancer treatment. CDR3 protein: CAISESTGGRGEKLFF. In DNA form, the CDR3 reads TGTGCCATCAGTGAGTCGACTGGGGGTCGTGGTGAAAAACTGTTTTTT.